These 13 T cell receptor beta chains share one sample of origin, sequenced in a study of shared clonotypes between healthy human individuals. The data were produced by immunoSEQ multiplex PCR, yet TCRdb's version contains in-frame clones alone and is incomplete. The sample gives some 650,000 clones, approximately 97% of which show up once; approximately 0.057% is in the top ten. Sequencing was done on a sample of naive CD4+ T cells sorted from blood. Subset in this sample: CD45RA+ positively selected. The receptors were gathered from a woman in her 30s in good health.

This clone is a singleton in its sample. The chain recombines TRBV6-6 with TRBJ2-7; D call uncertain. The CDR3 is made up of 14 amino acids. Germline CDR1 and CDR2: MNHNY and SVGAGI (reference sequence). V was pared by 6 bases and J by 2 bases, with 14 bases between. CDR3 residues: CASSGPGSPYEQYF. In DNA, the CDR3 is TGTGCCAGCAGCGGACCGGGTTCTCCCTACGAGCAGTACTTC.

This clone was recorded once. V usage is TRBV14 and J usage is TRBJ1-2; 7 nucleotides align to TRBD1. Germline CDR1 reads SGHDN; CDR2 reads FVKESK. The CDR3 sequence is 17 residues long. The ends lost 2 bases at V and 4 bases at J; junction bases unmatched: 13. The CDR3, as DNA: TGTGCCAGCAGCCAATATAGGGGGCCGGAAGAGGGCTATGGCTACACCTTC. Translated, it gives CASSQYRGPEEGYGYTF. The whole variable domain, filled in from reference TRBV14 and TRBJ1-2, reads EAGVTQFPSHSVIEKGQTVTLRCDPISGHDNLYWYRRVMGKEIKFLLHFVKESKQDESGMPNNRFLAERTGGTYSTLKVQPAELEDSGVYFCASSQYRGPEEGYGYTFGSGTRLTVV.

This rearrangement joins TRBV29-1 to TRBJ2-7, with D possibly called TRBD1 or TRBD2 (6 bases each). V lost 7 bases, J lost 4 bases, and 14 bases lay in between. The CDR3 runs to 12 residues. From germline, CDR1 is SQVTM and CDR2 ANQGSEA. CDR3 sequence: CSARGGRYEQYF. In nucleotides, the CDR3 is TGCAGCGCCAGAGGGGGGCGGTACGAGCAGTACTTC.

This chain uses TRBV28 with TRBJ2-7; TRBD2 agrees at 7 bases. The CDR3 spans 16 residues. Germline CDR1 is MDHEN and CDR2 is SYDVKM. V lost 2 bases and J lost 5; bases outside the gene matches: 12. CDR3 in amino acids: CASSLILSGRAHEQYF. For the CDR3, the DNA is TGTGCCAGCAGTTTAATTCTAAGTGGGAGGGCCCACGAGCAGTACTTC.

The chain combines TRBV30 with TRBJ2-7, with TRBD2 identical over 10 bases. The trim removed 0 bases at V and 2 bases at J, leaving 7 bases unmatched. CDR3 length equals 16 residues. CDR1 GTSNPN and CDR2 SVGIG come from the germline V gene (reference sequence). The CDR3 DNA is TGTGCCTGGAGTGTCCGGGGGACTAGCGTGACCTACGAGCAGTACTTC. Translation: CAWSVRGTSVTYEQYF.

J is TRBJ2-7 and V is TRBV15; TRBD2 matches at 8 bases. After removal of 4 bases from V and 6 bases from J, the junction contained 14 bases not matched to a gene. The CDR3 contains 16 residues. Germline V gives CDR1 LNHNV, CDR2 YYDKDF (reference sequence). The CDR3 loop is CATSTRTSQMGVEQYF. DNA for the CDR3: TGTGCCACCAGCACTAGGACTAGCCAGATGGGGGTCGAGCAGTACTTC.

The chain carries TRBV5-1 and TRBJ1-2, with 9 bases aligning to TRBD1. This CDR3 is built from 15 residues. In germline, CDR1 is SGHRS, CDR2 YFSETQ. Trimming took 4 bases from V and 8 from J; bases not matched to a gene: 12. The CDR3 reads CASSLGQGSARGYTF. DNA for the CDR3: TGCGCCAGCAGCCTAGGACAGGGGTCGGCTAGGGGCTACACCTTC.

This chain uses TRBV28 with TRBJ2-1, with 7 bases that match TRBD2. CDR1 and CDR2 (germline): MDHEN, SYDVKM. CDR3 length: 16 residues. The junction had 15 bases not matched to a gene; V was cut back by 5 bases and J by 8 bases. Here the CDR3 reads CASSTPREAGRDEQFF. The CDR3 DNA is TGTGCCAGCAGTACGCCCCGGGAGGCCGGGCGGGATGAGCAGTTCTTC.

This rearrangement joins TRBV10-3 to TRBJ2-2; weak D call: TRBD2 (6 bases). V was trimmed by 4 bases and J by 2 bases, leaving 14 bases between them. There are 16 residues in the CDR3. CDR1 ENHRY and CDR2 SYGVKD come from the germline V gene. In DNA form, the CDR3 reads TGTGCCATCAGTGCTCAACCGGGAGATAACACCGGGGAGCTGTTTTTT. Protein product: CAISAQPGDNTGELFF.

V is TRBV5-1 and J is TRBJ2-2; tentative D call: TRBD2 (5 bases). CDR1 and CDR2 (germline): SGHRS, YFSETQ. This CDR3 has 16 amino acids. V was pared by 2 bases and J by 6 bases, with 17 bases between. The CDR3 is CASSLTLVLYPGELFF. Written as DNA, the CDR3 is TGCGCCAGCAGCTTAACACTAGTTTTGTATCCCGGGGAGCTGTTTTTT.

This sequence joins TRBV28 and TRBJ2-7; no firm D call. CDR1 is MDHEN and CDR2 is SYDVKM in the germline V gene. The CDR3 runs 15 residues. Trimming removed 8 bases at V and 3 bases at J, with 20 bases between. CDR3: CASARPNIGSYEQYF. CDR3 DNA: TGTGCCAGCGCCAGGCCTAACATCGGCAGCTACGAGCAGTACTTC.

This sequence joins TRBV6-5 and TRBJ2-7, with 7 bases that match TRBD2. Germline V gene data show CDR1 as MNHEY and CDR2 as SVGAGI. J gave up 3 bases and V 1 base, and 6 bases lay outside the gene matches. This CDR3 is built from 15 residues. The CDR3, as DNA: TGTGCCAGCAGTTACTTAGCGGGCCCAATCTACGAGCAGTACTTC. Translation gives CASSYLAGPIYEQYF.

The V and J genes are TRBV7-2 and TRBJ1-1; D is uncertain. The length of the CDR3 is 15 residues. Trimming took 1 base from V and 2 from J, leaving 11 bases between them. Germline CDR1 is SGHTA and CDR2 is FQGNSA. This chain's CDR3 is CASSLDAGKNTEAFF. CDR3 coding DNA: TGTGCCAGCAGCTTAGATGCGGGGAAAAACACTGAAGCTTTCTTT.